The 26 T cell receptor beta chains in this list originate from one sample, sequenced in a study of CXCR3-negative and CXCR3-positive naive CD8 T cells (dated by TCRdb to about 2019). Sequenced using a NextSeq 550. The Human TCR Profiling Kit (MiLaboratory) was used to make UMI-labeled 5' RACE TRB cDNA libraries. Once TCRdb had reprocessed the reads, it stored one entry per CDR3 protein sequence and supplied no DNA. The sample's table covers about 5,000 distinct CDR3 sequences. The leading ten clones occupy 1.4% to 1.5% of the sample. Broader findings and caveats from the paper: TRB CDR3s from CXCR3-positive naive cells showed higher hydrophobicity (lower Kidera factor 4), lower energy, and higher strength and volume indices than CXCR3-negative naive cells.

Their target antigens are unknown. Sequenced material: naive CXCR3+ CD8+ T cells from blood. What the cell subset or site label conveys for this sample: CD45RO-CCR7+CD27+CD95- naive CD8+ T cells expressing CXCR3 (TNR3+). These receptors came from a human donor in good health. Some clones in this sample may be carry-over from other donors' samples.

The CDR3 sequence: CASTPLGGVFNEQFF. The rearrangement joins TRBV19 to TRBJ2-1; checking the TCRdb D call of TRBD2 is not possible without DNA. The CDR3 has 15 residues. Germline V CDR1 and CDR2: LNHDA, SQIVND (reference sequence).

According to its frequency, this clonotype is medium-sized. The chain uses TRBV12-3 or TRBV12-4 and TRBJ2-3; without DNA, the TCRdb call of TRBD1 cannot be checked. There are 12 residues in the CDR3. CDR3 region: CASSFPADTQYF.

The V call is TRBV7-9, the J call TRBJ2-3; TCRdb outputs TRBD2, but without DNA this stays unchecked. Germline V gene data show CDR1 as SEHNR and CDR2 as FQNEAQ (reference sequence). This CDR3 region has 20 residues. Here the CDR3 reads CASSSNPGLAGGPYGDTQYF.

Judged by frequency, this clonotype is medium-sized (0.01 to 0.1%). The chain has TRBV29-1 and TRBJ2-1; the D call of TRBD1 rests on TCRdb alone, since no DNA is present to check it. The CDR3 loop spans 15 amino acids. Germline CDR1 and CDR2: SQVTM and ANQGSEA. The CDR3 spells CSVDRQGVTYNEQFF.

The rearrangement links TRBV12-3 or TRBV12-4 to TRBJ2-7; TCRdb gives TRBD2 as the D gene, but with no DNA this cannot be confirmed. The CDR3 is 14 amino acids. The CDR3 sequence: CASSLAGPDYEQYF.

The rearrangement links TRBV6-5 to TRBJ2-1; with no DNA, the TCRdb D assignment of TRBD1 cannot be verified. The CDR3 totals 14 residues. Germline lookup yields CDR1 MNHEY and CDR2 SVGAGI. Here the CDR3 reads CASRRLPGCDEQFF.

The chain joins TRBV28 to TRBJ2-3. CDR1 and CDR2 (germline): MDHEN, SYDVKM. This CDR3 contains 15 residues. CDR3: CASSLGGASTDTQYF.

This clonotype is labeled medium-sized based on frequency. The J gene is TRBJ2-7, the V gene TRBV11-2. Looked up from germline, CDR1 is SGHAT and CDR2 is FQNNGV. The CDR3 is 15 residues long. CDR3 amino acids: CASSLGVNQPYEQYF.

V usage is TRBV5-1 and J usage is TRBJ2-1; TCRdb's D call, TRBD1, is unchecked because there is no DNA. The CDR3 has 14 residues. Germline V gives CDR1 SGHRS, CDR2 YFSETQ. The chain's CDR3 is CASRPDRAYNEQFF.

This clonotype registers medium-sized by frequency. This rearrangement joins TRBV7-9 to TRBJ1-1. The CDR3 is 13 residues long. Per germline, CDR1 SEHNR and CDR2 FQNEAQ (reference sequence). CDR3: CASSGRGPPGAFF.

This clonotype is identified as medium-sized from frequency. The V gene is TRBV10-3, the J gene TRBJ2-3. CDR3 length: 15 amino acids. The germline V gene has CDR1 ENHRY and CDR2 SYGVKD. CDR3: CAISDDGESTDTQYF.

According to its frequency, this clonotype is medium-sized. The chain couples TRBV14 to TRBJ2-1. CDR1 and CDR2 from the germline V gene are SGHDN and FVKESK. The CDR3 spans 11 residues. The CDR3 spells CASSHNNEQFF. Based on the CDR3 plus reference TRBV14 and TRBJ2-1, the full variable domain is EAGVTQFPSHSVIEKGQTVTLRCDPISGHDNLYWYRRVMGKEIKFLLHFVKESKQDESGMPNNRFLAERTGGTYSTLKVQPAELEDSGVYFCASSHNNEQFFGPGTRLTVL.

In terms of frequency, this clonotype is medium-sized. The chain couples TRBV27 to TRBJ2-1; with no DNA, the TCRdb D assignment of TRBD1 cannot be verified. The CDR3 covers 12 residues. Germline V lookup: CDR1 MNHEY, CDR2 SMNVEV (reference sequence). CDR3 residues: CAIGQNLNEQFF.

The chain employs TRBV5-5 and TRBJ2-3; as DNA is missing, the TRBD2 call by TCRdb cannot be tested. The CDR3 is made up of 15 amino acids. Germline CDR1 and CDR2: SGHKS and YYEKEE (reference sequence). CDR3 sequence: CASSLSWEIGDTQYF.

This clonotype is classed as medium-sized (0.01 to 0.1%) by frequency. The V call is TRBV7-6, the J call TRBJ2-7; TCRdb picks TRBD1, but there is no DNA to check that call. Germline CDR1 reads SGHVS; CDR2 reads FNYEAQ. The CDR3 covers 17 residues. CDR3: CASSLTSQTGGDDEQYF.

This clonotype is labeled medium-sized based on frequency. The rearrangement uses TRBV29-1 and TRBJ2-3; TCRdb gives TRBD2 as the D gene, but with no DNA this cannot be confirmed. Germline V CDR1 and CDR2: SQVTM, ANQGSEA. The CDR3 is 14 residues long. The CDR3 sequence is CSVEGLAATDTQYF.

The J gene is TRBJ2-1, the V gene TRBV29-1. This CDR3 region has 14 residues. Germline V gives CDR1 SQVTM, CDR2 ANQGSEA. The CDR3 here is CSTHTGSSYNEQFF.

In terms of frequency, this clonotype is medium-sized. This chain connects TRBV2 to TRBJ2-5; the D gene TCRdb calls, TRBD1, cannot be checked with no DNA. The germline CDR1 and CDR2 sequences are SNHLY and FYNNEI. The CDR3 runs 13 residues. CDR3 protein: CAQYGQDQETQYF.

V and J are TRBV29-1 and TRBJ2-1; TCRdb designates TRBD1, a call that cannot be tested without DNA. Germline CDR1 is SQVTM and CDR2 is ANQGSEA. The CDR3 is made up of 16 amino acids. The CDR3: CSVNTPGPSSYNEQFF.

The chain uses TRBV7-9 and TRBJ1-1; TCRdb names TRBD1, which stays unverified in the absence of DNA. The germline V gene has CDR1 SEHNR and CDR2 FQNEAQ (reference sequence). This CDR3 comprises 13 residues. The CDR3 reads CASSPPGGTEAFF. Looking up the rest from reference TRBV7-9 and TRBJ1-1 gives the full variable domain: DTGVSQNPRHKITKRGQNVTFRCDPISEHNRLYWYRQTLGQGPEFLTYFQNEAQLEKSRLLSDRFSAERPKGSFSTLEIQRTEQGDSAMYLCASSPPGGTEAFFGQGTRLTVV.

The chain uses TRBV29-1 and TRBJ2-5. There are 12 residues in the CDR3. Germline V lookup: CDR1 SQVTM, CDR2 ANQGSEA. This chain's CDR3 is CSVESNQETQYF.

Measured by frequency, this clonotype is medium-sized (0.01 to 0.1%). This chain uses TRBV5-1 with TRBJ2-3; the TCRdb D gene call, TRBD2, has no DNA to confirm it. Germline-derived CDR1 and CDR2 are SGHRS and YFSETQ. This CDR3 spans 16 amino acids. The CDR3 here is CASSLWTSGSTDTQYF. The whole variable domain, filled in from reference TRBV5-1 and TRBJ2-3, reads KAGVTQTPRYLIKTRGQQVTLSCSPISGHRSVSWYQQTPGQGLQFLFEYFSETQRNKGNFPGRFSGRQFSNSRSEMNVSTLELGDSALYLCASSLWTSGSTDTQYFGPGTRLTVL.

By frequency, this clonotype is medium-sized. The chain carries TRBV7-6 and TRBJ2-1; TCRdb proposes TRBD1, but this gene call is untestable without DNA. Germline V gives CDR1 SGHVS, CDR2 FNYEAQ. The CDR3 runs to 16 residues. CDR3 residues: CASSLGVGRNNNEQFF.

The CDR3 sequence: CSARDGGYEQYF. The chain recombines TRBV20-1 with TRBJ2-7; TCRdb picks TRBD1, but there is no DNA to check that call. This CDR3 spans 12 amino acids. The germline V gene encodes CDR1 DFQATT and CDR2 SNEGSKA (reference sequence).

Measured by frequency, this clonotype is medium-sized (0.01 to 0.1%). The genes are TRBV2 and TRBJ2-2; TCRdb returns TRBD2, unconfirmable since there is no DNA. Germline V lookup: CDR1 SNHLY, CDR2 FYNNEI. The CDR3 covers 15 residues. The CDR3 sequence: CASRGLSANTGELFF.

According to its frequency, this clonotype is medium-sized (0.01 to 0.1%). The rearrangement joins TRBV6-2 or TRBV6-3 to TRBJ2-1; TCRdb's D call of TRBD2 is untestable without DNA. In germline, CDR1 is MNHEY, CDR2 SVGEGT. The CDR3 is 11 amino acids. The CDR3 protein is CASSSALEQFF.